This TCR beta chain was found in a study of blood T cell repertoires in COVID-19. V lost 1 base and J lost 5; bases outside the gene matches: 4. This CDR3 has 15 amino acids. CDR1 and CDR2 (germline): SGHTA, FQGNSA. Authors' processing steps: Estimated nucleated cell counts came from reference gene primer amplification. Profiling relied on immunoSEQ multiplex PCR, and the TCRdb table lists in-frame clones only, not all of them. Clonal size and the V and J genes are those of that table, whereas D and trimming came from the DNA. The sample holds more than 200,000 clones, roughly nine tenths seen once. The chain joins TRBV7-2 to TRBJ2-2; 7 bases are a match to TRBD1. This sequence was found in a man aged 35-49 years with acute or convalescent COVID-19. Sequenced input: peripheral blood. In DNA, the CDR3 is TGTGCCAGCAGCTTAGAAGGGGGCTATACCGGGGAGCTGTTTTTT. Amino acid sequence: CASSLEGGYTGELFF.